Detailed here is one TCR beta chain. Its specific antigen is unknown. The input lacks base qualities; no much larger clone sits a single base away. The sample belongs to a study of cytomegalovirus exposure and HLA in healthy donors (dated by TCRdb to 2015 to 2018). The study in broad terms: According to an earlier analysis of 550 to 750 of the donors, 150 million to 200 million T cells yielded over 100 million unique TCR beta sequences and about 300 Gb of sequence data. Around 300 gigabases of sequencing data and tens of millions of unique TCR sequences were included in an early release covering around 650 HLA-typed donors. Of the roughly 400 genotyped donors, over 65% fell in the genetic ancestry cluster associated with self-reported Caucasian donors. The study was designed to test whether signatures of past pathogen exposure could be identified by cataloging public T cell receptors. Using immunosequencing, the study profiled T cell repertoires from 500 to 800 subjects and related those repertoires to cytomegalovirus serostatus. A separate validation cohort of about 110 different subjects was used in addition to the 666-subject first cohort. The study combined high-throughput TCR immunosequencing, statistical association of individual TCRs with disease status, and machine learning to predict cytomegalovirus infection status. A later analysis re-examined previously published TCR beta repertoires from about 670 donors and added high-resolution HLA genotyping to investigate patterns of TCR occurrence. In the later analysis, no new phenotypic data were used to find candidate immune exposures; instead, reliance was placed on TCR beta sequences and their occurrence across donors. An earlier analysis of 587 of the donors used high-throughput TCR beta sequencing to judge whether each TCR beta V gene segment behaved as functional or pseudogenic. Donor age, sex, ethnicity and CMV serostatus were compiled alongside the repertoire data. A later genetic analysis used genome-wide SNP genotypes for about 60% of the 666 donors, treating that subset as a discovery cohort. Every discovery cohort repertoire had been produced on one sequencing platform. HLA typing covered class I and class II loci at four-digit resolution. Typing coverage differed by locus: A, B, C, DRB1 and DQB1 were typed in roughly 620-630 donors, DQA1 in approximately 520, DPA1 in some 610, and DPB1 in approximately 450. A handful of DR-DQ haplotypes were treated as single units for association and clustering because of strong linkage in the cohort. Among some 410 genotyped donors of the cohort, an average of approximately 200,000 unique TCR beta nucleotide sequences was sequenced per donor, of which 15% to 20% were non-productive.

The cohort comprised around 690 healthy bone marrow donors. All cohort members were sampled while nominally healthy, although unrecorded immune exposures were likely present. The donor was CMV seropositive and belonged to the group of 270 or so seropositive cohort members. A peripheral blood sample was collected from each donor, and TCR beta sequencing was performed on peripheral blood mononuclear cells. The Qiagen DNeasy Blood Extraction Kit was used to extract genomic DNA from the blood cell samples. Trimming takes 0 bases off V and 6 bases off J; junction bases not matched to a gene: 13. For CDR1 and CDR2, the germline V gene (reference sequence) lists MNHEY and SMNVEV. The CDR3 goes from the cysteine to the phenylalanine over 18 residues. Only the CDR3 DNA is retained, 54 bases long and in frame from the first base. The method behind the library was the immunoSEQ multiplex PCR assay. For the multiplex PCR, a mixture combining 60 forward primers for TCR Vbeta segments and 13 reverse primers for TCR Jbeta segments was used. Amplification of the CDR3 region of rearranged TCR beta genes was performed with a multiplex PCR assay on genomic DNA. Amplified TCR beta libraries were sequenced as 87-base-pair reads on the Illumina HiSeq System. The original methods were these. A later analysis counted some 74 million unique TCR beta chains across the 666 repertoires, and approximately 11 million of these chains were shared by at least two donors. Raw reads were error-corrected and collapsed into unique sequences with a nearest-neighbor algorithm that merged closely related sequences to remove PCR and sequencing errors. V, D and J gene segments were assigned by aligning CDR3 sequences to IMGT reference sequences. Each retained sequence needed at least a six-nucleotide match to both a V gene segment and a J gene segment. Rearrangements were classified as productive when the CDR3 lacked stop codons and remained in frame with V and J, and all other rearrangements were classified as non-productive. Following IMGT convention, CDR3 was defined as the stretch from the second conserved V-encoded cysteine up to the conserved J-encoded phenylalanine. The earlier analysis of 550 to 650 of the donors excluded any sequence lacking an unambiguous match to a single V gene segment. In an earlier analysis of 587 of the donors, a V segment was called functional when productive rearrangements were above 56.7%, and segregating when the standard deviation between donors exceeded 5%. A statistical classification framework was built for diagnosing cytomegalovirus status from the catalog of TCR beta chain sequences. V and J gene assignment, in a later analysis, came from comparing TCR nucleotide sequences with IMGT/GENE-DB human TR gene sequences. The TCRdist pipeline was used in a later analysis to assign CDR3 sequences and most-parsimonious VDJ recombination scenarios. In a later analysis, each TCR beta chain was defined by its CDR3 amino acid sequence together with its V-gene family, and reads without a unique V-gene family were excluded. A later analysis removed 550 to 700 highly shared, low-generation-probability nucleotide sequences to deal with suspected cross-contamination and a sequencing artifact. A later analysis calculated a clonal expansion index for each public chain from normalized within-repertoire ranks of inferred template counts. Generation probabilities in a later analysis came from a VDJ recombination model fitted to out-of-frame rearrangements, and those results were checked against IGoR. Hypergeometric tests were used in a later analysis to score TCR-TCR, TCR-HLA and TCR-CMV co-occurrence, with a repertoire-size bias correction applied to the TCR pairs. To estimate false discovery rates, a later analysis permuted the HLA or CMV assignments 20 times. In a later analysis, co-occurring TCRs were grouped using DBSCAN, and TCRdist sequence similarity was added for clustering within HLA-allele-positive subsets. Repertoires with fewer than 30,000 or more than 120,000 public chains were left out of co-occurrence clustering, as were five repertoires with anomalous nucleotide sharing. TCRdb took this table from immuneACCESS and kept in-frame rearrangements with V and J called. Such tables lack part of the clones; where checked against another copy, unresolved V genes explain under half of the gap, and the rest is unexplained. The V and J calls and clone size were taken over from that table, and D and trimming were inferred from the DNA. The sample contains 150,000 to 200,000 clones, approximately 73% of them found a single time. In total, the top ten clones hold 10% of the sample.

Study-wide conclusions, independent of this receptor: The authors suggested that the approach could potentially be generalized to other disease states and immunological phenotypes. Assigning TCR associations to individual alleles was difficult when HLA alleles, especially DR and DQ, strongly co-occurred. A group of highly shared sequence variants was considered likely to be a technical artifact of the sequencing pipeline. The study listed approximately 150 TCR beta chains as associated with cytomegalovirus. Correlated functional status among segregating V segments might reflect linkage disequilibrium, but an unknown experimental factor could not be ruled out. The presence/absence analyses assumed that sequencing depth was roughly uniform across donors, and that assumption may not be true. Some IMGT-functional V segments, including TRBV6-2 and TRBV6-3, could not be told apart with the 87-base-pair reads, so those segments were excluded. While some public TCRs were present in many individuals, most TCR sequences turned up only very rarely across donors. This cohort had only TCR beta chains sequenced, and the lack of alpha or paired-chain data limited which features could be detected. In an earlier analysis of more than 500 of the donors, most TCR beta V segments appeared in productive rearrangements about 87% or about 30% of the time, broadly matching IMGT annotations. In both the original and validation cohorts, the classifier was reported to diagnose cytomegalovirus status with high specificity and sensitivity. Three of the identified cytomegalovirus-associated TCR beta chains were confirmed in vitro to be specific for cytomegalovirus antigens. Most CMV-associated TCR beta chains appeared to be HLA-restricted in a later analysis, and the HLA associations seemed to be driven largely by CMV exposure. Because HLA typing was missing for some donors at each locus, association tests included only the typed subset. Compared with equally common non-associated chains, HLA-associated TCR beta chains in a later analysis were more clonally expanded and had lower generation probabilities. A further reported finding was that TCR beta sequences accurately predicted the HLA-A and HLA-B alleles for most subjects in the first cohort. Specific HLA alleles were associated with 15,000 to 20,000 TCR beta sequences at a false discovery rate of 0.05 in a later analysis. In a later analysis, TCR association rates were found to vary across HLA loci, with the most associated TCRs seen for DRB1 alleles and the fewest for HLA-C alleles. Because counts were too low, fewer than 20 rarely observed V segments, including chromosome 9 orphons, were excluded from the earlier analysis of several hundred of the donors. A later genetic analysis reported fewer N-insertions in productive TCRs among donors in an Asian-associated ancestry cluster than the roughly 650-donor mean. CMV serostatus was the only immune exposure information available for the cohort. A later genetic analysis associated a missense DCLRE1C variant with V-gene and J-gene trimming of TCR beta chains, and an independent cohort replicated the association. A later analysis reported that several top co-occurrence clusters appeared linked to parvovirus B19, influenza, CMV and Epstein-Barr virus.

This receptor chain uses TRBV27 and TRBJ2-3, and 9 junction bases match TRBD2. This TCR was recovered from a man aged 25 to 40 in good health and CMV-seropositive. What was sequenced was PBMCs. The sequenced DNA is TGTGCCAGCAGTTTATCGATCGGGGGCGCGGGGGGGCAGGATACGCAGTATTTT. It translates to CASSLSIGGAGGQDTQYF.